This note documents a single T cell receptor (beta chain) sequence. Its matching antigen is unknown. The donors were adults (healthy and HIV-negative) with no recent acute infections or vaccinations. Generated by immunoSEQ multiplex PCR, the TCRdb table keeps only in-frame clones and is missing some. The sample consists of hundreds of thousands of clones, 75% to 80% of them appearing once. This entry is derived from a study of shared clonotypes between healthy human individuals. Overall study findings and caveats: Among donors, clonotype sharing was expected to be affected by sequencing depth. Tissue TCR repertoires likely differ from these blood-only repertoires.

Source material: PBMCs. The TCR comes from a woman in her thirties or forties in good health. Some clones in this sample may be carry-over from other donors' samples.

The CDR3 here is CASSLTGANQPQHF. DNA of the CDR3: TGTGCCAGCAGCTTAACGGGGGCCAATCAGCCCCAGCATTTT. The J gene is TRBJ1-5, the V gene TRBV7-6, with D possibly matching TRBD1 (6 bases). V lost 2 bases, J lost 3 bases, and 8 bases lay in between. The CDR3 has 14 amino acids. CDR1 SGHVS and CDR2 FNYEAQ come from the germline V gene. The variable domain in full, with the rest retrieved from reference TRBV7-6 and TRBJ1-5, is GAGVSQSPRYKVTKRGQDVALRCDPISGHVSLYWYRQALGQGPEFLTYFNYEAQQDKSGLPNDRFSAERPEGSISTLTIQRTEQRDSAMYRCASSLTGANQPQHFGDGTRLSIL.